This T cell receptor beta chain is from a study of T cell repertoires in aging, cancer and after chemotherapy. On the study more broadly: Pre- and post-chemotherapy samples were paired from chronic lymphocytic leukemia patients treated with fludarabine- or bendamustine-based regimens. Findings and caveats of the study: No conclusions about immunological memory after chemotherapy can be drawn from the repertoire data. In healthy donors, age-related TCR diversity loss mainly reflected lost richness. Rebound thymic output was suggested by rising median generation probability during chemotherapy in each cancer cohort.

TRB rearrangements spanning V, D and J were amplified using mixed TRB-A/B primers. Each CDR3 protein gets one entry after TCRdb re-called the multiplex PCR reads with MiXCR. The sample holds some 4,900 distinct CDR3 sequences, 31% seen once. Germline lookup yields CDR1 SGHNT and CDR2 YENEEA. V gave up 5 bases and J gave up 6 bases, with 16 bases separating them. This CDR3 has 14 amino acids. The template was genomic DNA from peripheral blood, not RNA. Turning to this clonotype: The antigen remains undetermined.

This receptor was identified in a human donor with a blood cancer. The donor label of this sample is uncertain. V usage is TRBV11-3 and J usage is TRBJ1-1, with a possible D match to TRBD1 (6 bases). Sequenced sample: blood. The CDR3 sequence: CASSTRGPGPEAFF. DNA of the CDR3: TGTGCCAGCAGCACACGGGGGCCGGGGCCTGAAGCTTTCTTT.